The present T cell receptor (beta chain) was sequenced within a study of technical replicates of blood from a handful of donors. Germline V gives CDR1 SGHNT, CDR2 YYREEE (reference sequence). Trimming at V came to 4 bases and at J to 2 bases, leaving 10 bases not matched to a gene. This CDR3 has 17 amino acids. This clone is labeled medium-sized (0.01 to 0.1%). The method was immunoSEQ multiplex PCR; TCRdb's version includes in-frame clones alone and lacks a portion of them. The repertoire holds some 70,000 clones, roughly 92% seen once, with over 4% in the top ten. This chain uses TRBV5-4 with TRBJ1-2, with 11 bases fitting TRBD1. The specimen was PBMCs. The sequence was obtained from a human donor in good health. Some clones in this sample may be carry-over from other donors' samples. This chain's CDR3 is CASSPLDRGPSNYGYTF. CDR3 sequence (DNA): TGTGCCAGCAGCCCGCTGGACAGGGGGCCTTCAAACTATGGCTACACCTTC.